The TCR beta chain under discussion was sequenced for a study of T cell responses to AZD1222 COVID-19 vaccine. At the level of the study: Second-dose intervals near 4 or 12 weeks were combined.

The protocol was immunoSEQ multiplex PCR, while the TCRdb copy is restricted to in-frame clones and leaves out a portion. The repertoire includes about 170,000 clones, approximately 90% of them detected once, and about 2.8% sits in the top ten. The CDR3 runs 14 residues. Per germline, CDR1 MNHEY and CDR2 SMNVEV (reference sequence). The V and J ends lost 2 bases and 4 bases, in that order; junction bases with no gene match: 3. Sequences were derived from peripheral blood, sampled on day 0 of AZD1222 vaccination. The chain uses TRBV27 and TRBJ2-7; TRBD2 aligns across 9 bases. This TCR derives from an adult in good health. The DNA of the CDR3 is TGTGCCAGCAGTTTAAGGCGGGAGGGGTACGAGCAGTACTTC. It yields the protein CASSLRREGYEQYF.